One and the same sample provided the 20 T cell receptor beta chains below, sequenced in a study of T cell changes during pregnancy in multiple sclerosis. The assay was immunoSEQ multiplex PCR, and TCRdb's table has in-frame clones only and misses some. Altogether approximately 40,000 clones are present, around 96% being singletons, with the ten largest covering 0.75% to 0.9%. Sample: peripheral blood, taken in the second trimester of pregnancy. The receptors derive from a female donor with multiple sclerosis, enrolled in a pregnancy study.

The chain couples TRBV10-1 to TRBJ2-5; 11 bases fit TRBD2. The CDR3 has 15 residues. Germline V gene sequence: CDR1 WNHNN, CDR2 SYGVQD (reference sequence). Unmatched junction bases numbered 3, after V lost 3 bases and J lost 3 bases. This chain's CDR3 is CASSDPGLAEETQYF. In nucleotides, the CDR3 is TGCGCCAGCAGTGACCCGGGACTAGCGGAAGAGACCCAGTACTTC.

The V call is TRBV5-8, the J call TRBJ2-3; D gene ambiguous. V dropped 0 bases and J dropped 2 bases, with 10 bases sitting between them. This CDR3 is 15 amino acids long. CDR1 SGHTS and CDR2 YDEGEE come from the germline V gene. In DNA, the CDR3 is TGTGCCAGCAGCTTGGTCGACCGACACACAGATACGCAGTATTTT. Its protein is CASSLVDRHTDTQYF.

This chain connects TRBV4-2 to TRBJ2-1; 8 bases align to TRBD2. CDR1 is LGHNA and CDR2 is YNFKEQ in the germline V gene. Unmatched junction bases numbered 12, after V lost 1 base and J lost 4 bases. CDR3 length: 18 residues. CDR3 coding DNA: TGTGCCAGCAGCCAAGGATCGGGGGGGGGAGGGCTATACAATGAGCAGTTCTTC. Encoded protein: CASSQGSGGGGLYNEQFF.

The J gene is TRBJ2-7, the V gene TRBV18; TRBD1 matches 7 bases. In germline, CDR1 is KGHSH, CDR2 LQKENI. V lost 5 bases and J lost 5; bases outside the gene matches: 9. This CDR3 spans 14 amino acids. This chain's CDR3 is CASSSNRGQNEQYF. The DNA of the CDR3 is TGTGCCAGCTCATCCAACAGGGGACAGAACGAGCAGTACTTC.

With regard to this clone: Germline and junction disagree at one end, which may indicate a read error. J is TRBJ2-5 and V is TRBV5-1; 7 positions match TRBD2. The germline V gene has CDR1 SGHRS and CDR2 YFSETQ. The CDR3 sequence is 16 residues long. The CDR3: CASNLGGAGVQETQYF. The CDR3 DNA follows: TGCGCCAGCAACTTGGGGGGTGCGGGAGTCCAAGAGACCCAGTACTTC. Together with reference TRBV5-1 and TRBJ2-5, the CDR3 gives the full variable domain: KAGVTQTPRYLIKTRGQQVTLSCSPISGHRSVSWYQQTPGQGLQFLFEYFSETQRNKGNFPGRFSGRQFSNSRSEMNVSTLELGDSALYLCASNLGGAGVQETQYFGPGTRLLVL.

This clone was observed once. The chain links TRBV6-6 to TRBJ2-1; D perhaps matches TRBD2 (6 bases). The CDR3 spans 14 residues. The V end lost 4 bases, the J end lost 4 bases, and 11 bases lay between the germline ends. Looked up from germline, CDR1 is MNHNY and CDR2 is SVGAGI (reference sequence). DNA of the CDR3: TGTGCCAGCAGTTCCCTAGCGTTTTACAATGAGCAGTTCTTC. This encodes CASSSLAFYNEQFF.

The chain recombines TRBV7-3 with TRBJ2-5; D is perhaps TRBD2 (5 bases). CDR1 is SGHTA, CDR2 FQGTGA, per germline. The CDR3 extends over 14 amino acids. V lost 5 bases, J lost 3 bases, and 13 bases lay in between. For the CDR3, the DNA is TGTGCCAGCAGCCCCCGGGGAGATAAAGAGACCCAGTACTTC. Translation gives CASSPRGDKETQYF.

V and J are TRBV5-1 and TRBJ2-2; no reliable D call. V was pared by 1 base and J by 6 bases, with 16 bases between. The CDR3 loop spans 16 amino acids. Germline CDR1 and CDR2: SGHRS and YFSETQ. The CDR3 here is CASSLSITSLSGELFF. In DNA form, the CDR3 reads TGCGCCAGCAGCTTGTCGATTACGAGCCTCTCCGGGGAGCTGTTTTTT.

The chain carries TRBV4-1 and TRBJ1-4; D gene ambiguous. The CDR3 has 17 amino acids. V shed 0 bases and J shed 0 bases, with 11 bases lying between them. The V gene's germline CDR1 is MGHRA and CDR2 YSYEKL. The CDR3 here is CASSQDSRVATNEKLFF. Here the CDR3 DNA reads TGCGCCAGCAGCCAAGATTCGAGGGTTGCAACTAATGAAAAACTGTTTTTT.

The chain carries TRBV5-1 and TRBJ1-6; 7 nucleotides align to TRBD1. The germline gives CDR1 SGHRS, CDR2 YFSETQ. After removal of 3 bases from V and 9 bases from J, the junction contained 9 bases not matched to a gene. The CDR3 consists of 15 residues. Written as DNA, the CDR3 is TGCGCCAGCAGCTCCACGACAGGGTTTGGTTCACCCCTCCACTTT. Protein: CASSSTTGFGSPLHF.

This chain joins TRBV5-5 and TRBJ1-5, with TRBD1 identical over 7 bases. The CDR3 covers 14 residues. The J segment lost 3 bases and the V segment lost 4 bases, leaving 4 bases of the junction unmatched. Per the germline V gene, CDR1 is SGHKS and CDR2 is YYEKEE (reference sequence). The CDR3 region has the DNA TGTGCCAGCAGCCCGACAGGGATCAATCAGCCCCAGCATTTT. Amino acids: CASSPTGINQPQHF.

This clone was seen once. The V gene is TRBV27, the J gene TRBJ1-2; TRBD1 matches at 7 bases. The germline CDR1 and CDR2 sequences are MNHEY and SMNVEV (reference sequence). The V gene end was trimmed by 6 bases and the J gene end by 5 bases; junction bases not matched to a gene: 9. This CDR3 comprises 14 residues. The CDR3 DNA sequence: TGTGCCAGCAGGGGGGACAGTCGATCTTATGGCTACACCTTC. Its translation is CASRGDSRSYGYTF.

The chain has TRBV29-1 and TRBJ1-2; the match to TRBD1 covers 9 bases. The CDR3 sequence is 18 residues long. Germline CDR1 and CDR2: SQVTM and ANQGSEA. The V and J ends lost 2 bases and 4 bases, in that order; junction bases with no gene match: 17. The CDR3 loop reads CSVESLGTGKKGTYGYTF. The CDR3 DNA reads TGCAGCGTTGAATCGCTGGGGACAGGGAAGAAAGGAACCTATGGCTACACCTTC.

The rearrangement uses TRBV19 and TRBJ1-3; a weak D match, TRBD1 (6 bases). From germline, CDR1 is LNHDA and CDR2 SQIVND (reference sequence). The CDR3 has 16 amino acids. Between the trimmed V and J ends, which lost 10 bases and 3 bases, there was a span of 22 bases. The CDR3 DNA sequence: TGTGCCACCAATCGGGGGGGGCGGACCTATGGAAACACCATATATTTT. This gives the protein CATNRGGRTYGNTIYF.

V usage is TRBV6-4 and J usage is TRBJ2-2; 8 nucleotides agree with TRBD2. The V gene end was trimmed by 5 bases and the J gene end by 3 bases; junction bases not matched to a gene: 2. CDR3 size: 14 residues. CDR1 MRHNA and CDR2 SNTAGT come from the germline V gene. CDR3 in amino acids: CASSTTSDTGELFF. For the CDR3, the DNA is TGTGCCAGCAGTACGACTAGCGACACCGGGGAGCTGTTTTTT.

This chain links TRBV30 with TRBJ2-7, with 7 bases identical to TRBD2. This CDR3 comprises 12 residues. V lost 5 bases, J lost 7 bases, and 8 bases stayed unmatched. In germline, CDR1 is GTSNPN, CDR2 SVGIG (reference sequence). CDR3: CAWHAGGREQYF. The CDR3 DNA sequence: TGTGCCTGGCACGCCGGGGGGAGGGAGCAGTACTTC.

This clone was observed once. The chain recombines TRBV5-1 with TRBJ2-7; 7 bases map to TRBD2. This CDR3 comprises 13 residues. The V segment lost 4 bases and the J segment 1 base; nucleotides outside the gene matches: 2. Germline V gene lookup returns CDR1 SGHRS and CDR2 YFSETQ. The DNA for the CDR3 is TGCGCCAGCAGCCGCGGGGGATCCTACGAGCAGTACTTC. Protein: CASSRGGSYEQYF.

J is TRBJ2-7 and V is TRBV29-1; 8 nucleotides match TRBD1. The V gene end was trimmed by 5 bases and the J gene end by 4 bases; junction bases not matched to a gene: 10. The CDR3 covers 14 residues. Germline CDR1 and CDR2: SQVTM and ANQGSEA. The CDR3 here is CSVLGQGLGYEQYF. The CDR3 nucleotides read TGCAGCGTTTTAGGACAGGGTTTAGGATACGAGCAGTACTTC.

The chain recombines TRBV7-9 with TRBJ2-3; TRBD1 matches at 7 bases. V lost 1 base to trimming and J lost 0 bases; unmatched junction nucleotides: 1. CDR3 length: 15 amino acids. The germline V gene encodes CDR1 SEHNR and CDR2 FQNEAQ (reference sequence). This chain's CDR3 is CASSLGTGSTDTQYF. Here the CDR3 DNA reads TGTGCCAGCAGCTTAGGGACAGGTAGCACAGATACGCAGTATTTT.

This clone was observed a single time. The chain has TRBV6-6 and TRBJ2-5, with 7 bases identical to TRBD1. Germline V gene data show CDR1 as MNHNY and CDR2 as SVGAGI (reference sequence). V shed 2 bases, J shed 5 bases, and the junction held 8 bases outside the gene matches. CDR3 size: 15 residues. The CDR3 here is CASSYGTAMGETQYF. Here the CDR3 DNA reads TGTGCCAGCAGTTACGGGACAGCGATGGGGGAGACCCAGTACTTC.